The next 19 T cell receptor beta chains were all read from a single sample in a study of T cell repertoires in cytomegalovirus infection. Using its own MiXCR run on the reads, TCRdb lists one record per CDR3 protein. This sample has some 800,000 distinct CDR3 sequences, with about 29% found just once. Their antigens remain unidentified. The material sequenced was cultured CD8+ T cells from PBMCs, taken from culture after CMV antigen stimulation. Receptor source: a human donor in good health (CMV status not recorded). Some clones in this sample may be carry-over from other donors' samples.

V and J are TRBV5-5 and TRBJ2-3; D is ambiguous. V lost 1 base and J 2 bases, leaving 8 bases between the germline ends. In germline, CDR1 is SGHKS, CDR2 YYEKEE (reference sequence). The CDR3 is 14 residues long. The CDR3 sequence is CASSLYPDTDTQYF. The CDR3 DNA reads TGTGCCAGCAGCTTGTATCCCGACACAGATACGCAGTATTTT.

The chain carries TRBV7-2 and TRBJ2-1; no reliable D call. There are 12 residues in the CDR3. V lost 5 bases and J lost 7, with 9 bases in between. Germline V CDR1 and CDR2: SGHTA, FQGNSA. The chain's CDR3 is CASSPWVNEQFF. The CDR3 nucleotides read TGTGCCAGCAGCCCCTGGGTTAATGAGCAGTTCTTC. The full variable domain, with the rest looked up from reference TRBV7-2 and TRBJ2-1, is GAGVSQSPSNKVTEKGKDVELRCDPISGHTALYWYRQSLGQGLEFLIYFQGNSAPDKSGLPSDRFSAERTGGSVSTLTIQRTQQEDSAVYLCASSPWVNEQFFGPGTRLTVL.

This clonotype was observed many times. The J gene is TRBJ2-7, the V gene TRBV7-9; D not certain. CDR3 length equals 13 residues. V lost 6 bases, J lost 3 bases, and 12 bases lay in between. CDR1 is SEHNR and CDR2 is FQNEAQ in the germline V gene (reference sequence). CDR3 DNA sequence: TGTGCCAGCAGAGGTGACTCCAACTACGAGCAGTACGTC. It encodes CASRGDSNYEQYV.

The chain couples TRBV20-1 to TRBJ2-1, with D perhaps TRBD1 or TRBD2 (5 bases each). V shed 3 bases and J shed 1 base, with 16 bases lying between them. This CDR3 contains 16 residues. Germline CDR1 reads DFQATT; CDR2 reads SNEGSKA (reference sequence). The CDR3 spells CSASRPGLGSYNEQFF. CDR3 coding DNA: TGCAGTGCTAGTCGACCGGGGCTCGGATCCTACAATGAGCAGTTCTTC.

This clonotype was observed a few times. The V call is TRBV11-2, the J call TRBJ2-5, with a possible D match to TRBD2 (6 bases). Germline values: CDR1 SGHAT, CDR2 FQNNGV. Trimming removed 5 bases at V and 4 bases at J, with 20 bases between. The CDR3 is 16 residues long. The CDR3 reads CASSPWALGGGETQYF. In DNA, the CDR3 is TGTGCCAGCAGCCCCTGGGCGCTGGGGGGTGGAGAGACCCAGTACTTC. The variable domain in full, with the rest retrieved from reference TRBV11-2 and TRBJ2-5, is EAGVAQSPRYKIIEKRQSVAFWCNPISGHATLYWYQQILGQGPKLLIQFQNNGVVDDSQLPKDRFSAERLKGVDSTLKIQPAKLEDSAVYLCASSPWALGGGETQYFGPGTRLLVL.

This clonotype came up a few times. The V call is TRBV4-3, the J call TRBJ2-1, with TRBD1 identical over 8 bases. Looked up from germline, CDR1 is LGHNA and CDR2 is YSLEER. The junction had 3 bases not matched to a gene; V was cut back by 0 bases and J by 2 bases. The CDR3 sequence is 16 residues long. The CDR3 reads CASSQEGQVAYNEQFF. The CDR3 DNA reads TGCGCCAGCAGCCAAGAGGGACAGGTGGCCTACAATGAGCAGTTCTTC.

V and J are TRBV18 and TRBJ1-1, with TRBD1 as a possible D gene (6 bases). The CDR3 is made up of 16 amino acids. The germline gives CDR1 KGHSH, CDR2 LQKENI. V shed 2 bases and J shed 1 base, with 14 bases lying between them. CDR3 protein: CASSPNVGTTNTEAFF. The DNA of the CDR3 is TGTGCCAGCTCACCAAATGTCGGGACAACGAACACTGAAGCTTTCTTT.

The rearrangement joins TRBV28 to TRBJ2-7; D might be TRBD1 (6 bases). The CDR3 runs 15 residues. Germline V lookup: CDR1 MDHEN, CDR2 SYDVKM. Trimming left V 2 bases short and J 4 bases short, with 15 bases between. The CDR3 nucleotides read TGTGCCAGCAGTTTACGGTCGGACAGCCCTTACGAGCAGTACGTC. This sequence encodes CASSLRSDSPYEQYV.

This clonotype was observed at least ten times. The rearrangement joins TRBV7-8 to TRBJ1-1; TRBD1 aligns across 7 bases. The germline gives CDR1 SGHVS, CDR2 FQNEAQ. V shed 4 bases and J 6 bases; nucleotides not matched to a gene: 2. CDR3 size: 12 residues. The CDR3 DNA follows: TGTGCCAGCAGCTCCCAGGGGGCTGAAGCTTTCTTT. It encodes CASSSQGAEAFF.

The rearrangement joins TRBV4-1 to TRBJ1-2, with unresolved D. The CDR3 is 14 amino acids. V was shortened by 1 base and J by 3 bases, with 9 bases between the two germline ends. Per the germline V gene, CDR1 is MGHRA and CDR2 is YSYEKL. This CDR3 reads CASSQARTDYGYTF. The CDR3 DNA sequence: TGCGCCAGCAGCCAAGCAAGGACGGACTATGGCTACACCTTC.

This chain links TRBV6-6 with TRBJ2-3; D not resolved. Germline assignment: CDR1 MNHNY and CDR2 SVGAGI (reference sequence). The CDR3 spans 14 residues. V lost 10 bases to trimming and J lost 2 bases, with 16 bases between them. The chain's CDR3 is CATGAAISTDTQYF. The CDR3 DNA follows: TGTGCCACTGGCGCGGCAATCTCCACAGATACGCAGTATTTT.

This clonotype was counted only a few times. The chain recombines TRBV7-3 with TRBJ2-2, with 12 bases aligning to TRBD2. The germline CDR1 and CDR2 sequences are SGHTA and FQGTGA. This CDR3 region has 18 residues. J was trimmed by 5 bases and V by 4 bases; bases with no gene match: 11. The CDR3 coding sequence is TGTGCCAGCAGCTCCCATCTAGCGGGGGGGCTGAGGACCGGGGAGCTGTTTTTT. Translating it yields CASSSHLAGGLRTGELFF.

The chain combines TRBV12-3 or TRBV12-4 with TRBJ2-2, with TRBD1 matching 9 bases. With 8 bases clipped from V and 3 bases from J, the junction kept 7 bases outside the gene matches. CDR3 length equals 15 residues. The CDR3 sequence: CASQTGQGDTGELFF. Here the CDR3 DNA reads TGTGCCAGCCAAACGGGACAGGGAGACACCGGGGAGCTGTTTTTT.

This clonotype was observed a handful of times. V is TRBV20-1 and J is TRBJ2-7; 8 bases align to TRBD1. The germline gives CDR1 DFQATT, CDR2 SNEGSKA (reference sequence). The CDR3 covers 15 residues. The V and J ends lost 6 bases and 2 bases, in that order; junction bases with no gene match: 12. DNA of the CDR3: TGCAGTGCCGTAGACCCGGGACAGGCGACCTACGAGCAGTACTTC. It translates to CSAVDPGQATYEQYF.

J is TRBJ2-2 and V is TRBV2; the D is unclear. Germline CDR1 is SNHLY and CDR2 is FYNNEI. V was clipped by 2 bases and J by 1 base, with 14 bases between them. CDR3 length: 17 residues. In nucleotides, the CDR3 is TGTGCCAGCAGTGAACCCCAGCTTAAACTGAACACCGGGGAGCTGTTTTTT. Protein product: CASSEPQLKLNTGELFF.

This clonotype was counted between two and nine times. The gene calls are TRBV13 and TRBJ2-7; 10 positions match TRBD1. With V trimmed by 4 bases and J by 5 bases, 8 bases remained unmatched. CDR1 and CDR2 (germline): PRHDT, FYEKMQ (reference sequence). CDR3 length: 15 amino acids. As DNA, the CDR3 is TGTGCCAGCAGCTCGACCGGGACAGGGGCCGACGAGCAGTACTTC. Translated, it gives CASSSTGTGADEQYF.

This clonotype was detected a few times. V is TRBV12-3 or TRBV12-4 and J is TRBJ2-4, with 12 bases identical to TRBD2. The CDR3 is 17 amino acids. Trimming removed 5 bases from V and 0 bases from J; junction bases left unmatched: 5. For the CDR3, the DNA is TGTGCCAGCAGTCGACTAGCGGGGGACCTAGCCAAAAACATTCAGTACTTC. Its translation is CASSRLAGDLAKNIQYF.

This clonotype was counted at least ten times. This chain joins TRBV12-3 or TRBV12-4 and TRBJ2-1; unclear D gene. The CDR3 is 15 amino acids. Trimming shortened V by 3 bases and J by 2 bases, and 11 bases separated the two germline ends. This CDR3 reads CASSFEQWPYNEQFF. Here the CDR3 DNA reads TGTGCCAGCAGTTTTGAACAGTGGCCCTACAATGAGCAGTTCTTC.

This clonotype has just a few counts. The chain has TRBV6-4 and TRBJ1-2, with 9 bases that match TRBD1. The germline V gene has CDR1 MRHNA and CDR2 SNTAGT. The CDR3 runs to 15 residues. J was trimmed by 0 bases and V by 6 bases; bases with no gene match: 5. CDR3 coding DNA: TGTGCCAGCAGCACCGGGACAGGGCCTAACTATGGCTACACCTTC. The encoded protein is CASSTGTGPNYGYTF.